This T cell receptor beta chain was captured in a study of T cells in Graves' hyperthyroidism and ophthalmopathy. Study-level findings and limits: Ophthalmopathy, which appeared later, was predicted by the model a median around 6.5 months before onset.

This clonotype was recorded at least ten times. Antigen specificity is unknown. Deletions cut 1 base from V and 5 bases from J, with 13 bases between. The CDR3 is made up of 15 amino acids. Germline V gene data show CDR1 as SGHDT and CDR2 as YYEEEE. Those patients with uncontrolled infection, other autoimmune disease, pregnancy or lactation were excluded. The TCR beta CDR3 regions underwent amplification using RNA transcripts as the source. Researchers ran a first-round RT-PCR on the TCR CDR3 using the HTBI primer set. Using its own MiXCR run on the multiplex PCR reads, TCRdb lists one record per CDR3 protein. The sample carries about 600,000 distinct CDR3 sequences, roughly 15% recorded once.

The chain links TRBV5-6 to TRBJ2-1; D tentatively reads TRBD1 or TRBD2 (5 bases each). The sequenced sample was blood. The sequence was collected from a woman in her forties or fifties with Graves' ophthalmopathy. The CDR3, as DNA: TGTGCCAGCAGCTTGTTCGTATTGGGGGACAATGAGCAGTTCTTC. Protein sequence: CASSLFVLGDNEQFF.